The text below deals with one T cell receptor (beta chain). Antigen: not known. DNA at 150 to 200 ng, tens of thousands of T cell genomes, went into sorted-subset replicate PCRs. Authors' processing steps: In the immunoSEQ data, sequences were junction-only and lacked quality scores, so filtering differed. Measured with immunoSEQ multiplex PCR; TCRdb has only the in-frame clones, and not every one. V, J and clone size are taken as reported in that table, and D and trimming were inferred from the DNA itself. The sample lists under 2.5 million clones, under 95% occurring once. The data stem from a study of shared clonotypes between healthy human individuals. Study conclusions and caveats: Generation probabilities were higher for clonotypes shared across all four sorted-subset donors than for unshared ones.

Germline assignment: CDR1 KGHSH and CDR2 LQKENI. V trimming: 1 base; J trimming: 6 bases; junction bases outside the gene matches: 5. The CDR3 covers 15 residues. J is TRBJ2-3 and V is TRBV18; TRBD2 matches at 9 bases. Sequencing was carried out using naive CD4+ T cells from PBMCs. The subset: CD45RA+ positively selected. This clonotype was sampled from a man aged 18-30 years in good health. Some clones in this sample may be carry-over from other donors' samples. CDR3 DNA: TGTGCCAGCTCACCACAGGCGGGAGGGGTGGATACGCAGTATTTT. This gives the protein CASSPQAGGVDTQYF.